Listed below are T cell receptor beta chains from one sample, sequenced in a study of a mutant IDH1 vaccine in newly diagnosed glioma. No antigen is known for these receptors. Data came from immunoSEQ multiplex PCR; TCRdb stores just in-frame clones and leaves some out. Here the sample spans fewer than 70,000 clones, about 80% being singletons. Source: PBMCs, taken from a glioma patient whose treatment included an IDH1 peptide vaccine. Every receptor here comes from a man younger than 40 with glioma. CDR3s include the opening cysteine and the closing phenylalanine or tryptophan. Each record gives: J gene, D gene, V gene, CDR3 length, CDR3 protein. The D gene is left open where the match is weak.

j_gene: TRBJ1-6; d_gene: TRBD1; v_gene: TRBV19; len: 15; CDR3aa: CASSTSGTGDSPLHF
j_gene: TRBJ2-2; d_gene: TRBD1; v_gene: TRBV25-1; len: 15; CDR3aa: CASSELRGRTGELFF
j_gene: TRBJ2-1; d_gene: TRBD1; v_gene: TRBV2; len: 15; CDR3aa: CASSERDRGQNEQFF
j_gene: TRBJ1-1; d_gene: TRBD1; v_gene: TRBV28; len: 11; CDR3aa: CASSLQGGAFF
j_gene: TRBJ1-5; d_gene: NA; v_gene: TRBV28; len: 19; CDR3aa: CASKRGMATGSYSNQPQHF
j_gene: TRBJ2-3; d_gene: NA; v_gene: TRBV4-3; len: 16; CDR3aa: CASSQDSGANKDTQYF
j_gene: TRBJ2-3; d_gene: TRBD2; v_gene: TRBV28; len: 14; CDR3aa: CASKAAGFTDTQYF
j_gene: TRBJ2-1; d_gene: TRBD2; v_gene: TRBV11-3; len: 16; CDR3aa: CASSSGTSGGYNEQFF
j_gene: TRBJ1-2; d_gene: TRBD1; v_gene: TRBV7-2; len: 14; CDR3aa: CASSQRQGDYGYTF
j_gene: TRBJ1-5; d_gene: TRBD1; v_gene: TRBV6-5; len: 12; CDR3aa: CASGQGVQPQHF
j_gene: TRBJ1-1; d_gene: NA; v_gene: TRBV19; len: 14; CDR3aa: CATRDRSGGTEAFF
j_gene: TRBJ2-6; d_gene: TRBD1; v_gene: TRBV19; len: 16; CDR3aa: CASSIQGAAGANVLTF
j_gene: TRBJ1-4; d_gene: NA; v_gene: TRBV7-6; len: 14; CDR3aa: CASTPGDPNEKLFF
j_gene: TRBJ1-4; d_gene: NA; v_gene: TRBV7-9; len: 15; CDR3aa: CASSSVFRRNEKLFF
j_gene: TRBJ2-3; d_gene: TRBD2; v_gene: TRBV28; len: 14; CDR3aa: CASTSGGDTDTQYF
j_gene: TRBJ1-1; d_gene: TRBD1; v_gene: TRBV25-1; len: 16; CDR3aa: CASSDLRDRGGTEAFF
j_gene: TRBJ2-5; d_gene: TRBD2; v_gene: TRBV11-2; len: 16; CDR3aa: CASSLGLALTQETQYF
j_gene: TRBJ2-1; d_gene: TRBD2; v_gene: TRBV25-1; len: 16; CDR3aa: CASSAPGTTNYNEQFF
j_gene: TRBJ1-1; d_gene: TRBD1; v_gene: TRBV10-3; len: 14; CDR3aa: CAISGQGKGTEAFF
j_gene: TRBJ1-1; d_gene: NA; v_gene: TRBV2; len: 13; CDR3aa: CATTSTPGTEAFF
j_gene: TRBJ2-1; d_gene: NA; v_gene: TRBV15; len: 14; CDR3aa: CATSAGTSGNEQFF
j_gene: TRBJ1-1; d_gene: NA; v_gene: TRBV5-1; len: 12; CDR3aa: CASRAGDTEAFF
j_gene: TRBJ1-1; d_gene: NA; v_gene: TRBV6-5; len: 14; CDR3aa: CASNSPGVNTEAFF
j_gene: TRBJ2-6; d_gene: TRBD2; v_gene: TRBV7-8; len: 19; CDR3aa: CASRATRLAGGSGANVLTF
j_gene: TRBJ2-5; d_gene: TRBD2; v_gene: TRBV4-3; len: 15; CDR3aa: CASSQGISGGETQYF
j_gene: TRBJ2-1; d_gene: NA; v_gene: TRBV7-7; len: 14; CDR3aa: CASSRPGTPNEQFF
j_gene: TRBJ2-3; d_gene: NA; v_gene: TRBV7-2; len: 13; CDR3aa: CASSLVSGDTQYF
j_gene: TRBJ1-1; d_gene: NA; v_gene: TRBV2; len: 15; CDR3aa: CASTRDSRLNTEAFF
j_gene: TRBJ2-7; d_gene: NA; v_gene: TRBV5-8; len: 10; CDR3aa: CASSSTKQYF
j_gene: TRBJ2-7; d_gene: TRBD2; v_gene: TRBV27; len: 17; CDR3aa: CASSSLYGLANTYEQYF
j_gene: TRBJ1-3; d_gene: NA; v_gene: TRBV7-9; len: 14; CDR3aa: CASSPGTAGNTIYF
j_gene: TRBJ1-5; d_gene: NA; v_gene: TRBV4-3; len: 16; CDR3aa: CASSQDIRGGLQPQHF
j_gene: NA; d_gene: NA; v_gene: TRBV27; len: 14; CDR3aa: CASSAKGIRYEQYF
j_gene: TRBJ1-4; d_gene: TRBD1; v_gene: TRBV7-9; len: 15; CDR3aa: CASSPTLGTGEKLFF
j_gene: TRBJ2-5; d_gene: TRBD1; v_gene: TRBV15; len: 14; CDR3aa: CATSRATGGETQYF